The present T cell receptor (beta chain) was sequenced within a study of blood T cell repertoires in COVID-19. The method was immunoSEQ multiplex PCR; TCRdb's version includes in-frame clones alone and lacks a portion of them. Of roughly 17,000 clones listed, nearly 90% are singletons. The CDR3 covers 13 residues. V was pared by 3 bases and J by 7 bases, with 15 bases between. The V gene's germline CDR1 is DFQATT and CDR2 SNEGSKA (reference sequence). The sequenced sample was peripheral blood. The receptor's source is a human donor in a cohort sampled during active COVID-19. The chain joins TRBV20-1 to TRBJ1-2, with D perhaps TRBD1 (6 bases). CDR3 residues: CSASRGGWSGYTF. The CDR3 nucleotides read TGCAGTGCTAGTCGAGGGGGTTGGAGTGGCTACACCTTC.